The sequence of this T cell receptor beta chain was determined in a study of blood T cell repertoires in COVID-19. Study information: Researchers got acute and convalescent COVID-19 samples from the United States, Italy and Spain. PBMCs, B-cell-depleted T cells, or T cells were the source of the cDNA or gDNA that made up the material.

Patients at the Seattle site were enrolled during active infection and followed longitudinally. The CDR3 consists of 15 residues. Trimming shortened V by 5 bases and J by 3 bases, and 14 bases separated the two germline ends. Germline CDR1 SNHLY, CDR2 FYNNEI. Authors' methods: From reference gene primer amplification, estimates of nucleated cell counts were derived. The repertoire was sequenced with immunoSEQ multiplex PCR; TCRdb's copy has only in-frame clones and lacks some. The DNA was the basis for D and trimming; V, J and clone size are from that table. The sample includes under 250,000 clones, 80% to 95% of them seen just once.

This chain joins TRBV2 and TRBJ1-3; D is possibly TRBD1 (5 bases). This sequence was found in a young man with COVID-19, enrolled during active disease. Sequencing was carried out using peripheral blood. For the CDR3, the DNA is TGTGCCAGCAGTCCACAGGTGGGAGGTGGAAACACCATATATTTT. Amino acids: CASSPQVGGGNTIYF. The entire variable domain, with the rest obtained from reference TRBV2 and TRBJ1-3, is as follows: EPEVTQTPSHQVTQMGQEVILRCVPISNHLYFYWYRQILGQKVEFLVSFYNNEISEKSEIFDDQFSVERPDGSNFTLKIRSTKLEDSAMYFCASSPQVGGGNTIYFGEGSWLTVV.